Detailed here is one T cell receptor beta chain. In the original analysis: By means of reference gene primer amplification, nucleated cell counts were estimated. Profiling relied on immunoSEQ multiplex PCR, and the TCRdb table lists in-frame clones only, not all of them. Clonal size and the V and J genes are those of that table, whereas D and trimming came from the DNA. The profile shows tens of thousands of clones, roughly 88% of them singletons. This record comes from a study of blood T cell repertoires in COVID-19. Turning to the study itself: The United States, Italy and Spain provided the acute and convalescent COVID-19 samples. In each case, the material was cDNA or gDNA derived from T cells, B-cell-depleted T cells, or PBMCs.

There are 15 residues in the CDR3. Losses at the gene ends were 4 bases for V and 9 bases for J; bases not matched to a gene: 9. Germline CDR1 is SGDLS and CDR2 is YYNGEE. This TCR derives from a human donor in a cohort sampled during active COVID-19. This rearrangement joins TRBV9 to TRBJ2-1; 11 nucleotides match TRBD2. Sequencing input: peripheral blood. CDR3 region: CASSPWLAGGGEQFF. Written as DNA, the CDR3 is TGTGCCAGCAGCCCCTGGCTAGCGGGAGGAGGTGAGCAGTTCTTC. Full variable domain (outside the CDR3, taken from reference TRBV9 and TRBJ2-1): DSGVTQTPKHLITATGQRVTLRCSPRSGDLSVYWYQQSLDQGLQFLIQYYNGEERAKGNILERFSAQQFPDLHSELNLSSLELGDSALYFCASSPWLAGGGEQFFGPGTRLTVL.